This TCR beta chain was obtained from a study of blood T cells in healthy people across ages. This CDR3 contains 10 residues. Trimming removed 6 bases at V and 3 bases at J, with 3 bases between. Germline V lookup: CDR1 SNHLY, CDR2 FYNNEI. Next came a second PCR, run for about 7 to 12 cycles, which used a sample-barcoded 5' primer along with a J-beta primer mix. MiXCR was run by TCRdb on the 5' RACE reads, yielding one entry per CDR3 protein. The repertoire holds over 700,000 distinct CDR3 sequences, with about 25% as singletons. This clonotype was recorded at least ten times. These records were also assigned to another study, of T cells of mothers and their children. That publication notes: Barcodes and 2-4 random nucleotides were added by M1S in the second PCR.

The rearrangement links TRBV2 to TRBJ2-7; D ambiguous. The receptor's source is a boy aged 5-17 years in good health. What was sequenced was blood. CDR3 sequence reads: CASRGYEQYF. CDR3 nucleotides: TGTGCCAGCAGGGGCTACGAGCAGTACTTC.